These 9 T cell receptor beta chains were all obtained from the same sample, sequenced in a study of OX40 agonist ivuxolimab in advanced cancers. Profiling relied on immunoSEQ multiplex PCR, and the TCRdb table lists in-frame clones only, not all of them. Here the sample spans more than 45,000 clones, roughly 83% being singletons. The sequenced sample was CD4+ or CD8+ T cells sorted from blood, obtained in a trial of the OX40 agonist ivuxolimab. The receptors originated from an adult with an advanced solid tumor such as melanoma, head and neck, liver or kidney cancer.

The CDR3 loop is CSVRMDSNQPQHF. The CDR3 DNA sequence: TGCAGCGTCCGAATGGACAGCAATCAGCCCCAGCATTTT. V usage is TRBV29-1 and J usage is TRBJ1-5; no clear D gene. Germline V lookup: CDR1 SQVTM, CDR2 ANQGSEA. With 6 bases removed from V and 1 base from J, the gap between germline ends came to 10 bases. The CDR3 covers 13 residues. Variable domain in full (rest from reference TRBV29-1 and TRBJ1-5): SAVISQKPSRDICQRGTSLTIQCQVDSQVTMMFWYRQQPGQSLTLIATANQGSEATYESGFVIDKFPISRPNLTFSTLTVSNMSPEDSSIYLCSVRMDSNQPQHFGDGTRLSIL.

This chain uses TRBV2 with TRBJ2-6; 7 bases align to TRBD1. The V and J ends lost 7 bases and 0 bases, in that order; junction bases with no gene match: 9. Germline V gene lookup returns CDR1 SNHLY and CDR2 FYNNEI. The CDR3 sequence is 17 residues long. CDR3 region: CASKVEGGYSGANVLTF. The CDR3 DNA reads TGTGCCAGCAAGGTGGAAGGGGGCTACTCTGGGGCCAACGTCCTGACTTTC.

The chain couples TRBV27 to TRBJ1-4; 9 bases align to TRBD1. V was clipped by 2 bases and J by 6 bases; unmatched bases: 7. The CDR3 covers 16 residues. CDR1 is MNHEY, CDR2 SMNVEV, per germline (reference sequence). In DNA, the CDR3 is TGTGCCAGCAGTTTAAAACCGGGACAGGGTGATGAAAAACTGTTTTTT. It specifies CASSLKPGQGDEKLFF.

The rearrangement uses TRBV12-2 and TRBJ1-5; the DNA was not used to check the table's D call, TRBD1. TRBV12-2 is classified as a pseudogene. This CDR3 contains 19 residues. CDR3 nucleotides: TGTGCAAGTCGCTTAGAACCAGGGGGGAGATCTCGCGGCAATCAGCCCCAGCATTTT. Translated: CASRLEPGGRSRGNQPQHF.

The chain couples TRBV2 to TRBJ1-2; TRBD1 aligns across 7 bases. V was clipped by 6 bases and J by 4 bases; unmatched bases: 2. CDR1 SNHLY and CDR2 FYNNEI come from the germline V gene. This CDR3 spans 12 amino acids. This chain's CDR3 is CASSRDSYGYTF. The CDR3 DNA is TGTGCCAGCAGCCGGGACAGCTATGGCTACACCTTC.

The chain employs TRBV19 and TRBJ1-2; TRBD1 matches at 7 bases. The germline V gene has CDR1 LNHDA and CDR2 SQIVND (reference sequence). The junction had 7 bases not matched to a gene; V was cut back by 0 bases and J by 6 bases. The CDR3 is 15 residues long. CDR3 DNA: TGTGCCAGTAGTATAGATCATCGCACAGGGGATGGCTACACCTTC. The encoded protein is CASSIDHRTGDGYTF.

This chain links TRBV4-1 with TRBJ2-1, with D possibly TRBD1 on 5 matching bases. The CDR3 has 13 residues. CDR1 and CDR2 from the germline V gene are MGHRA and YSYEKL. Trimming took 0 bases from V and 12 from J, leaving 12 bases between them. CDR3: CASSQDRQSRQFF. The CDR3 DNA follows: TGCGCCAGCAGCCAAGATCGACAGAGTCGGCAGTTCTTC.

The sample holds one count of this clone. An end of the junction does not agree with germline; a read error may underlie this. The J gene is TRBJ1-1, the V gene TRBV7-7; D is uncertain. The CDR3 sequence is 13 residues long. Germline V gene sequence: CDR1 SSHAT, CDR2 FNYEAQ (reference sequence). CDR3: CASSSDLGTEAFF. The CDR3 nucleotides read TGTGCTAGCAGCTCGGATCTCGGGACTGAAGCTTTCTTT.

CDR3 protein: CASSNWTVTNTEAFF. DNA of the CDR3: TGTGCCAGCAGTAACTGGACCGTAACGAACACTGAAGCTTTCTTT. This sequence joins TRBV6-4 and TRBJ1-1; unclear D gene. The V gene lost 5 bases and the J gene lost 1 base, with 14 bases spanning the gap. From germline, CDR1 is MRHNA and CDR2 SNTAGT. There are 15 residues in the CDR3.